This TCR beta chain was sequenced during a study of radiation and T cells in renal cell carcinoma (dated by TCRdb to about 2020). For the wider study: Samples came from a clinical trial, in which primary renal cell carcinomas received 15 Gy stereotactic body radiation therapy followed by nephrectomy 4 weeks later. In the approximately 53 samples combined, 4 million to 5 million unique CDR3 nucleotide sequences were found, encoding roughly 2.5 million unique CDR3 amino acid sequences. A total of 50 to 60 samples underwent TCR beta sequencing, made up of some 26 tumors and some 27 peripheral blood samples.

Results and caveats for the whole study, not just this receptor: Top tumor clonotypes rose in blood from baseline to 2 weeks post-radiation, then contracted by 4 weeks, suggesting transient expansion of tumor-resident clones. Effects of radiation dose or scheduling on the TCR repertoire could not be addressed with the single-armed trial design. No pretreatment tumor biopsies were available, so the baseline intratumoral presence of clonotypes could not be determined. Blood repertoire dynamics were not followed beyond 4 weeks after treatment.

Read against the paper, the sample's time point label means: baseline pretreatment blood. The treatment or condition label on this specimen signifies: 15 Gy SBRT to primary tumor, nephrectomy 4 weeks later. To follow tumor-enriched clonotypes, serial peripheral blood was collected from radiation-treated patients at baseline and at 2 weeks and 4 weeks after SBRT. Renal cell carcinoma with clear cell pathology was present in all patients. Genomic DNA for TCR sequencing was prepared using the QIAamp DNA Blood Mini Kit (Qiagen). The analyses included only samples that passed all quality control checks. The germline V gene provides CDR1 MNHNS and CDR2 SASEGT. The cysteine opens and the phenylalanine closes a CDR3 of 14 amino acids. CDR3 DNA is the only sequence kept; it has 42 bases, read in frame from the first base. V and J lose 4 bases and 4 bases, and a span of 11 bases separates them. TCR beta libraries were generated from genomic DNA with the immunoSEQ kit, following the manufacturer's recommendations. For library preparation, a first multiplex PCR was performed with proprietary primers, followed by a second PCR in which unique barcodes were added, and bead cleanups were performed after each round. Each sample batch included a kit-provided positive control reaction and a negative control reaction. The final libraries were assessed on an Agilent 4200 TapeStation D1000 ScreenTape, pooled by volume, and quantified by qPCR. Sequencing was performed on an Illumina NextSeq500 using a MidOutput 150-cycle cartridge, with 156 Read1 cycles, 15 Index1 cycles, and the kit custom primers. The pooled library was loaded at roughly 1 pM with around 20% PhiX control spiked in. On the study's bioinformatics: Vendor-processed data were analyzed in R, with a clonotype defined as all T cells sharing the same CDR3 nucleotide sequence. In the clone abundance analyses, frequencies were normalized to the 10,000 most abundant clones in each sample. Before analysis, public T cell clones were removed, and these numbered fewer than six per sample on average. A difference in abundance of at least 32-fold between compartments was used to define tumor-enriched and baseline blood-enriched clonotypes. Clonotypes expanded or contracted between blood time points were identified with a beta-binomial differential abundance model. Tumor-blood repertoire similarity was measured with the Baroni-Urbani and Buser coefficient, and groups were compared using two-tailed Wilcoxon tests in R. TCRdb took this table from immuneACCESS and kept in-frame rearrangements with V and J called. Such tables lack part of the clones; where checked against another copy, unresolved V genes explain under half of the gap, and the rest is unexplained. V, J and clone size were drawn from that table, and D and trimming were deduced from the DNA. Recorded for this sample are about 49,000 clones; roughly 84% of them occurred a single time. Roughly 30% of the sample is taken by the ten largest.

Regarding this clone: Its antigen is not yet known. Base qualities are not at hand, and no much larger clone is one base apart.

This clonotype originated in a woman between 65 and 79 years old with renal cell carcinoma. The source material was blood, sampled from a patient whose treatment included radiotherapy and nephrectomy. Recombination linked TRBV6-1 to TRBJ1-5, with a weak D call of TRBD1 (6 bases match). The base sequence is TGTGCCAGCAGTGGGACAGTGCCTAATCAGCCCCAGCATTTT. Its translation is CASSGTVPNQPQHF.